The clone carrying this T cell receptor (beta chain) was seen only once. Its specificity is unknown. The sample comes from a study of graft-versus-host responses after intestinal transplantation. Whole-study results and caveats: Recipient marrow contained GvH clones, some of which appeared first in ileum or blood. Maximum circulating GvH clone levels tracked with early post-transplant HvG decreases.

The protocol was immunoSEQ multiplex PCR, while the TCRdb copy is restricted to in-frame clones and leaves out a portion. The profile covers some 110,000 clones, with 90% to 95% appearing a single time and more than 0.9% taken by the ten largest. The V segment lost 4 bases and the J segment 0 bases; nucleotides outside the gene matches: 7. CDR3 length equals 16 residues. Sequences were derived from unstimulated CD8+ T cells sorted from spleen or lymph node cells, sampled before transplant. The rearrangement uses TRBV5-3 and TRBJ1-3, with 7 bases lining up with TRBD1. TRBV5-3 is an ORF, with its function uncertain. This clonotype was sampled from a human donor who was the organ donor for an intestinal transplant. The chain's CDR3 is CARSPWDSFSGNTIYF. The DNA for the CDR3 is TGTGCCAGAAGCCCCTGGGACAGCTTCTCTGGAAACACCATATATTTT.